Detailed here is one T cell receptor beta chain. This entry belongs to a study of blood T cells in healthy people across ages. The CDR3 is made up of 15 amino acids. The germline CDR1 and CDR2 sequences are MNHEY and SVGAGI. Trimming took off 5 bases at V and 3 bases at J, with 17 bases between the two ends. It was with a sample-barcoded 5' primer and a J-beta primer mix that a second PCR of roughly 7 to 12 cycles was run. MiXCR was run by TCRdb on the 5' RACE reads, yielding one entry per CDR3 protein. This sample yields approximately 800,000 distinct CDR3 sequences, of which 46% are seen a single time; around 18% belongs to the top ten.

The material sequenced was blood. The rearrangement uses TRBV6-5 and TRBJ2-7, with D maybe TRBD1 (6 bases). The sequence derives from a man at least 80 years old in good health. CDR3 sequence: CASSRRDRGIYEQYF. The CDR3 nucleotides are TGTGCCAGCAGTCGTAGAGATAGGGGGATCTACGAGCAGTACTTC.